A selection of T cell receptor beta chains follows, all from one sample in a study of siplizumab effects on memory and regulatory T cells. Profiling relied on immunoSEQ multiplex PCR, and the TCRdb table lists in-frame clones only, not all of them. The sample lists under 130,000 clones, roughly 91% occurring once. Sequencing was performed on CD4+ T cells sorted from blood. The receptors derive from a human donor in good health. Both conserved end residues are part of each CDR3. The D gene is left open where the match is weak. Clone size, where shown, is once, few, many, or a class for clones that have expanded.

j_gene	abundance	v_gene	d_gene	CDR3aa	CDR3nt
TRBJ2-7	NA	TRBV6-1	NA	CASSELRVEQYF	TGTGCCAGCAGTGAATTGAGGGTCGAGCAGTACTTC
TRBJ2-1	NA	TRBV7-2	TRBD2	CASSLGLAGGSYNEQFF	TGTGCCAGCAGCTTAGGGTTAGCGGGGGGTTCCTACAATGAGCAGTTCTTC
TRBJ2-2	NA	TRBV7-2	NA	CASSPTTGRTGELFF	TGTGCCAGCAGCCCAACGACAGGGAGGACCGGGGAGCTGTTTTTT
TRBJ1-1	NA	TRBV9	NA	CASSVFQNTEAFF	TGTGCCAGCAGCGTATTCCAGAACACTGAAGCTTTCTTT
TRBJ1-2	NA	TRBV10-1	NA	CASSAEQRAGYTF	TGCGCCAGCAGCGCCGAGCAAAGAGCGGGCTACACCTTC
TRBJ2-2	NA	TRBV7-9	NA	CASSLAGDTGELFF	TGTGCCAGCAGCTTAGCGGGAGACACCGGGGAGCTGTTTTTT
TRBJ2-7	few	TRBV6-6	NA	CASRAGTSGSEQYF	TGTGCCAGCAGAGCCGGGACATCCGGGAGTGAGCAGTACTTC
TRBJ2-7	NA	TRBV7-9	NA	CASSSHGGYEQYF	TGTGCCAGCAGCTCCCACGGAGGCTACGAGCAGTACTTC
TRBJ2-1	NA	TRBV6-5	NA	CASSRIGSYNEQFF	TGTGCCAGCAGCCGTATAGGCTCCTACAATGAGCAGTTCTTC
TRBJ2-7	NA	TRBV19	NA	CASSIGRGGEQYF	TGTGCCAGTAGTATCGGGAGAGGGGGCGAGCAGTACTTC
TRBJ2-1	NA	TRBV5-1	TRBD1	CASSQGGGLYNEQFF	TGCGCCAGCAGTCAAGGGGGCGGGCTCTACAATGAGCAGTTCTTC
TRBJ2-7	few	TRBV4-1	NA	CASSQLGDSYYEQYF	TGCGCCAGCAGCCAATTGGGAGACAGTTATTACGAGCAGTACTTC
TRBJ2-1	NA	TRBV4-1	NA	CASSQAETIDEQFF	TGCGCCAGCAGCCAAGCTGAGACAATAGATGAGCAGTTCTTC
TRBJ2-2	NA	TRBV10-3	TRBD2	CAISEFSGRAGDTGELFF	TGTGCCATCAGTGAGTTCAGCGGGAGGGCCGGGGACACCGGGGAGCTGTTTTTT
TRBJ2-1	NA	TRBV7-3	TRBD2	CASSPRLAIYNEQFF	TGTGCCAGCAGCCCCCGACTAGCGATCTACAATGAGCAGTTCTTC
TRBJ2-7	NA	TRBV5-1	NA	CASRGDGKDAYEQYF	TGCGCCAGCAGAGGGGACGGCAAGGACGCCTACGAGCAGTACTTC
TRBJ1-6	NA	TRBV6-1	NA	CASSKLDINSPLHF	TGTGCCAGCAGTAAATTGGACATCAATTCACCCCTCCACTTT
TRBJ2-7	once	TRBV6-6	NA	CASSFWNSPSYEQYF	TGTGCCAGCAGTTTCTGGAATAGCCCCTCCTACGAGCAGTACTTC
TRBJ2-7	NA	TRBV5-5	TRBD1	CASSTSGQAYDYEQYF	TGTGCCAGCAGCACGAGCGGACAGGCCTATGACTACGAGCAGTACTTC
TRBJ1-1	NA	TRBV5-1	TRBD1	CASSLDPTGAGTEAFF	TGCGCCAGCAGCTTGGACCCGACAGGGGCGGGGACTGAAGCTTTCTTT
TRBJ1-1	NA	TRBV6-1	NA	CASSGTYTEAFF	TGTGCCAGCAGTGGAACTTACACTGAAGCTTTCTTT
TRBJ2-7	NA	TRBV15	NA	CATSREVGSPYEQYF	TGTGCCACCAGCAGAGAGGTTGGCTCACCCTACGAGCAGTACTTC
TRBJ2-5	NA	TRBV5-4	NA	CASSSDRQETQYF	TGTGCCAGCAGCTCGGACCGGCAAGAGACCCAGTACTTC
TRBJ2-3	NA	TRBV4-3	TRBD2	CASSQYAGGADTQYF	TGCGCCAGCAGCCAATACGCGGGAGGGGCAGATACGCAGTATTTT
TRBJ1-2	NA	TRBV14	TRBD1	CASSQAPGTGRNGYTF	TGTGCCAGCAGCCAAGCCCCCGGGACAGGAAGAAATGGCTACACCTTC